This TCR beta chain stems from a study of T cells after yellow fever vaccination. Study-wide background: Low-cell-number fractions underwent preparation using SMART-Seq v4 Ultra Low Input. Findings and limits, study-wide: Although most clonotypes did not, a small share appeared in both CD4 and CD8 compartments. Reappearance after the booster was seen for most primary-vaccination clones, at 95% to 96% CD4 and around 90% CD8.

This clonotype was counted only a few times. Its antigen is not known. The study made its TCR cDNA through 5'RACE template switching. That step introduced a universal primer site along with UMIs. MiXCR, run by TCRdb on the 5' RACE reads, gives a single entry per CDR3 protein. The table records tens of thousands of distinct CDR3 sequences, roughly 8% of them present only once. Per the germline V gene, CDR1 is LNHDA and CDR2 is SQIVND (reference sequence). The CDR3 has 11 residues. The ends were cut back, 5 bases at V and 5 bases at J, with 6 bases in the middle. The chain couples TRBV19 to TRBJ1-1; D not resolved. This sequence was found in a young man who received the YFV17D yellow fever vaccine. The source was CD8+ T cells sorted from PBMCs, collected on the day of the yellow fever booster vaccination. The CDR3 protein is CASSSGTEAFF. Written as DNA, the CDR3 is TGTGCCAGTAGTTCGGGGACTGAAGCTTTCTTT. The full variable domain, in which reference TRBV19 and TRBJ1-1 provide the parts outside the CDR3, is DGGITQSPKYLFRKEGQNVTLSCEQNLNHDAMYWYRQDPGQGLRLIYYSQIVNDFQKGDIAEGYSVSREKKESFPLTVTSAQKNPTAFYLCASSSGTEAFFGQGTRLTVV.